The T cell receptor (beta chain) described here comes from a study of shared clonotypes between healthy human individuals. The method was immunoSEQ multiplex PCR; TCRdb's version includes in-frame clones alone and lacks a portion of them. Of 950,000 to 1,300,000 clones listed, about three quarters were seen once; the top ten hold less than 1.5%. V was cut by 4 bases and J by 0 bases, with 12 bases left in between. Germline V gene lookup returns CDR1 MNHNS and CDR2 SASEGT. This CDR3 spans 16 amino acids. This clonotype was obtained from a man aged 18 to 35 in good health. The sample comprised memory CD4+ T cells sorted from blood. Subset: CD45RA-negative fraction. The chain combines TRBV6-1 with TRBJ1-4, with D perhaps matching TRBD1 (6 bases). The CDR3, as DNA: TGTGCCAGCAGTGTGAGGGGGGCTGCAACTAATGAAAAACTGTTTTTT. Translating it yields CASSVRGAATNEKLFF.